What follows are 10 T cell receptor beta chains derived from one specimen sequenced in a study of T cell repertoires in cytomegalovirus infection (dated by TCRdb to the late 2010s). No cognate antigen is known for these TCRs. TCRdb records Illumina HiSeq 1500 as the sequencer. TCRdb applied fastp at Q25 and MiXCR to the public reads, then kept only in-frame beta chains. Each record represents a unique CDR3 protein, reported with the most common genes and DNA among its rows. Within this sample are about 130,000 distinct CDR3 sequences, with more than 20% of them counted one time only. About 37% of the sample comes from the top ten. The material sequenced was PBMCs, sequenced either directly or after in vitro stimulation (not recorded which). Source of these receptors: a human donor in good health (CMV status not recorded). Some clones in this sample may be carry-over from other donors' samples.

This clonotype was counted at least ten times. V usage is TRBV7-6 and J usage is TRBJ2-1; 9 bases are a match to TRBD2. The CDR3 sequence is 17 residues long. Germline CDR1 is SGHVS and CDR2 is FNYEAQ. The J segment lost 8 bases and the V segment lost 0 bases, leaving 11 bases of the junction unmatched. The CDR3 sequence is CASSLAPSAGGPDEQFF. CDR3 sequence (DNA): TGTGCCAGCAGCTTAGCCCCTAGCGCGGGAGGGCCTGATGAGCAGTTCTTC.

This clonotype was found a few times. V gene TRBV11-2 combines with J gene TRBJ2-2, with 10 bases identical to TRBD2. J lost 3 bases, V lost 6 bases, and 7 bases had no gene match. CDR1 SGHAT and CDR2 FQNNGV come from the germline V gene. The length of the CDR3 is 16 residues. CDR3 sequence reads: CASSLSGRKYTGELFF. The CDR3 DNA reads as TGTGCCAGCAGTCTTAGCGGGAGGAAATACACCGGGGAGCTGTTTTTT.

The rearrangement uses TRBV6-5 and TRBJ2-3, with unresolved D. In germline, CDR1 is MNHEY, CDR2 SVGAGI. The germline V and J ends were trimmed by 2 bases and 4 bases, with 16 bases remaining between them. The CDR3 length is 16 residues. The DNA of the CDR3 is TGTGCCAGCAGTTACACCTATGACTCGGCCCCAGATACGCAGTATTTT. Translating gives CASSYTYDSAPDTQYF.

This clonotype showed up many times. This chain links TRBV7-2 with TRBJ1-1; 7 bases are shared with TRBD1. Germline V gene sequence: CDR1 SGHTA, CDR2 FQGNSA. J lost 0 bases, V lost 5 bases, and 9 bases had no gene match. The CDR3 totals 16 residues. The CDR3: CASSRTGTALNTEAFF. For the CDR3, the DNA is TGTGCCAGCAGCCGTACCGGGACAGCCCTGAACACTGAAGCTTTCTTT.

This clonotype showed up just a few times. The chain recombines TRBV28 with TRBJ1-2; D unclear. Germline V lookup: CDR1 MDHEN, CDR2 SYDVKM. CDR3 size: 12 residues. Trimming cost V 5 bases and J 7 bases, with 11 bases left between them. CDR3 coding DNA: TGTGCCAGCAGTACTCGAACTGGTGGCTACACCTTC. Its protein is CASSTRTGGYTF.

The chain links TRBV6-1 to TRBJ2-7, with a possible D match to TRBD2 (5 bases). Germline values: CDR1 MNHNS, CDR2 SASEGT. V lost 5 bases to trimming and J lost 2 bases, with 13 bases between them. The CDR3 loop spans 14 amino acids. The chain's CDR3 is CASSRHGIPYEQYF. The DNA of the CDR3 is TGTGCCAGCAGTCGACACGGGATTCCCTACGAGCAGTACTTC.

Only a few counts were recorded for this clonotype. The rearrangement links TRBV7-2 to TRBJ2-7, with 7 bases identical to TRBD1. CDR1 and CDR2 from the germline V gene are SGHTA and FQGNSA. V shed 5 bases, J shed 1 base, and the junction held 8 bases outside the gene matches. The CDR3 loop spans 15 amino acids. The CDR3, as DNA: TGTGCCAGCAGCAAGCAGACAGGGCTTTCCTACGAGCAGTACTTC. Protein: CASSKQTGLSYEQYF.

J is TRBJ1-1 and V is TRBV6-8; no clear D. CDR1 and CDR2 (germline): MNHGY, SAAAGT. The V end lost 4 bases, the J end lost 12 bases, and 15 bases lay between the germline ends. The CDR3 extends over 12 amino acids. CDR3 sequence (DNA): TGTGCCAGCAGTTTAGGGCAGATCGGAACTTTCTTT. Translating it yields CASSLGQIGTFF.

Here the CDR3 DNA reads TGCAGTGCTGTCAGGGTAATCGGCCAAGAGACCCAGTACTTC. It codes for CSAVRVIGQETQYF. The rearrangement uses TRBV20-1 and TRBJ2-5, with D maybe TRBD1 (5 bases). The CDR3 totals 14 residues. The germline V and J ends were trimmed by 5 bases and 1 base, with 14 bases remaining between them. Germline CDR1 and CDR2: DFQATT and SNEGSKA (reference sequence).

This clonotype came up a few times. The chain recombines TRBV28 with TRBJ2-7; maybe TRBD1 (5 bases). V lost 3 bases, J lost 3 bases, and 9 bases lay in between. This CDR3 comprises 13 residues. Germline assignment: CDR1 MDHEN and CDR2 SYDVKM. CDR3 amino acids: CASSFQGYYEQYF. CDR3 in DNA: TGTGCCAGCAGTTTCCAGGGTTACTACGAGCAGTACTTC.